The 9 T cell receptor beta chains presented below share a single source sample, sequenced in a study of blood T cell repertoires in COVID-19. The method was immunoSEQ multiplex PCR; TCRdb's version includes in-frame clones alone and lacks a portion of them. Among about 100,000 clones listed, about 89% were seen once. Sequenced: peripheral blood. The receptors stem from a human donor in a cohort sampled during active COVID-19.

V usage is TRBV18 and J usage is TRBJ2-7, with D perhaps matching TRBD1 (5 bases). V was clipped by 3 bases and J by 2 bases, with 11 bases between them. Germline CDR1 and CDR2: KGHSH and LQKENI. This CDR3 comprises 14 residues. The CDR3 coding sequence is TGTGCCAGCTCACCCAACAGGACCCCCTACGAGCAGTACTTC. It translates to CASSPNRTPYEQYF.

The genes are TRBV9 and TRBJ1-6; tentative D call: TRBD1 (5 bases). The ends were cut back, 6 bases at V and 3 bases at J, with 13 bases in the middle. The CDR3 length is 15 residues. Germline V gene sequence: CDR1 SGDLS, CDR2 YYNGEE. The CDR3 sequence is CASTSRGGYNSPLHF. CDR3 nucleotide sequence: TGTGCCAGCACGTCTCGGGGGGGCTATAATTCACCCCTCCACTTT.

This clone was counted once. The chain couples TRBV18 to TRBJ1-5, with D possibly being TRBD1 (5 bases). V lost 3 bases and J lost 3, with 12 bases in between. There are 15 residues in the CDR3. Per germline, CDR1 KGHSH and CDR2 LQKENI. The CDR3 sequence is CASSPSLTDNQPQHF. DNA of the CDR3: TGTGCCAGCTCACCTTCTTTGACAGACAATCAGCCCCAGCATTTT. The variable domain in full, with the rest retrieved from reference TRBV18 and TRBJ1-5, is NAGVMQNPRHLVRRRGQEARLRCSPMKGHSHVYWYRQLPEEGLKFMVYLQKENIIDESGMPKERFSAEFPKEGPSILRIQQVVRGDSAAYFCASSPSLTDNQPQHFGDGTRLSIL.

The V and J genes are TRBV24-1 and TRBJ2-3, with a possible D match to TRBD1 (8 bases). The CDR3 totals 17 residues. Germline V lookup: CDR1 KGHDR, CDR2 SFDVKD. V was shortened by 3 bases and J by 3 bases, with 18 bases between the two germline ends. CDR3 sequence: CATSDPGDRGGTDTQYF. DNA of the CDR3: TGTGCCACCAGTGATCCAGGCGACAGGGGAGGGACAGATACGCAGTATTTT.

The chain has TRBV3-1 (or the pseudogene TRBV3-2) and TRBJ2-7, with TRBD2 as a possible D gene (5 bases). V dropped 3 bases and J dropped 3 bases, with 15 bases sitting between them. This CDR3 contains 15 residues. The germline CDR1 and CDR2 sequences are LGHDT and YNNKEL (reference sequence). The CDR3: CASSQWIEGVYEQYF. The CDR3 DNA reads TGTGCCAGCAGCCAGTGGATCGAGGGAGTCTACGAGCAGTACTTC.

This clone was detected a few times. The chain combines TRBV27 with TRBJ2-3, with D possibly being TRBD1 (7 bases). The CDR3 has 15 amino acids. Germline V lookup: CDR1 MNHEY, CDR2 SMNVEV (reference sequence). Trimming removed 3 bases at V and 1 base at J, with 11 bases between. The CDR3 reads CASSFDREGTDTQYF. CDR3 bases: TGTGCCAGCAGTTTCGACAGGGAGGGCACAGATACGCAGTATTTT.

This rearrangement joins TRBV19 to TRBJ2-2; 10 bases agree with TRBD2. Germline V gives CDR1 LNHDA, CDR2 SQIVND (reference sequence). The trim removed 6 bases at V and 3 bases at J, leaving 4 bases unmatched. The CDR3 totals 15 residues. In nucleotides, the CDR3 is TGTGCCAGTAGCCCCGGGACTAGCGACACCGGGGAGCTGTTTTTT. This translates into CASSPGTSDTGELFF.

The CDR3 reads CASSPELDRSYGYTF. Written as DNA, the CDR3 is TGTGCCAGCAGTCCAGAACTTGACAGGTCCTATGGCTACACCTTC. The chain links TRBV2 to TRBJ1-2; D perhaps matches TRBD1 (6 bases). V gave up 5 bases and J gave up 4 bases, with 17 bases separating them. The CDR3 runs 15 residues. CDR1 is SNHLY and CDR2 is FYNNEI in the germline V gene. The entire variable domain, with the rest obtained from reference TRBV2 and TRBJ1-2, is as follows: EPEVTQTPSHQVTQMGQEVILRCVPISNHLYFYWYRQILGQKVEFLVSFYNNEISEKSEIFDDQFSVERPDGSNFTLKIRSTKLEDSAMYFCASSPELDRSYGYTFGSGTRLTVV.

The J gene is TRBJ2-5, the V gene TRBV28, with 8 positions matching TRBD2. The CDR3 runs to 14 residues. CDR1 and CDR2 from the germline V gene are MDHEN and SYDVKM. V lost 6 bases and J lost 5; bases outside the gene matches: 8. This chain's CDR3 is CASRRLALQETQYF. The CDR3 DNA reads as TGTGCCAGCAGGCGACTAGCGTTACAGGAGACCCAGTACTTC. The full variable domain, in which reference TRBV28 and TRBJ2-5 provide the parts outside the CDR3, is DVKVTQSSRYLVKRTGEKVFLECVQDMDHENMFWYRQDPGLGLRLIYFSYDVKMKEKGDIPEGYSVSREKKERFSLILESASTNQTSMYLCASRRLALQETQYFGPGTRLLVL.